The 18 T cell receptor beta chains presented below share a single source sample, sequenced in a study of T cells in Graves' hyperthyroidism and ophthalmopathy. RNA transcripts gave rise to amplified TCR beta CDR3 regions. A set of HTBI primers served as the primers for a first-round RT-PCR of the TCR CDR3. TCRdb analysed the multiplex PCR reads with MiXCR anew, one entry per CDR3 protein. The data contain 350,000 or so distinct CDR3 sequences, over 15% of them singletons. Sequencing was carried out using blood. The receptor source for this set is a woman in her fifties or sixties with Graves' hyperthyroidism.

This clonotype showed up just a few times. The rearrangement uses TRBV10-3 and TRBJ2-1; the D is unclear. CDR3 length equals 13 residues. Germline assignment: CDR1 ENHRY and CDR2 SYGVKD. Between the trimmed V and J ends, which lost 9 bases and 5 bases, there was a span of 14 bases. The CDR3 reads CAIGITRDNEQFF. In DNA form, the CDR3 reads TGTGCCATTGGGATAACACGGGACAATGAGCAGTTCTTC.

This clonotype was observed at least ten times. The chain recombines TRBV20-1 with TRBJ2-1; no reliable D call. The CDR3 sequence is 13 residues long. Trimming pared 0 bases from V and 8 bases from J, leaving 11 bases between. Germline assignment: CDR1 DFQATT and CDR2 SNEGSKA (reference sequence). CDR3 sequence (DNA): TGCAGTGCTAGAGATCCCTCCCGGGATGAGCAGTTCTTC. The encoded protein is CSARDPSRDEQFF.

The V and J genes are TRBV5-1 and TRBJ2-2, with unresolved D. Trimming took off 4 bases at V and 0 bases at J, with 4 bases between the two ends. The CDR3 runs to 13 residues. From germline, CDR1 is SGHRS and CDR2 YFSETQ. The CDR3 sequence is CASSTTNTGELFF. The CDR3 DNA is TGCGCCAGCAGCACTACGAACACCGGGGAGCTGTTTTTT.

This chain joins TRBV7-9 and TRBJ2-5; 8 bases are shared with TRBD1. The germline gives CDR1 SEHNR, CDR2 FQNEAQ (reference sequence). J lost 1 base, V lost 3 bases, and 1 base had no gene match. This CDR3 is 14 amino acids long. CDR3 coding DNA: TGTGCCAGCAGCTTCGGACAGGGCCAAGAGACCCAGTACTTC. This sequence encodes CASSFGQGQETQYF.

This clonotype was counted at least ten times. V is TRBV5-1 and J is TRBJ1-1; the D is unclear. From germline, CDR1 is SGHRS and CDR2 YFSETQ. V shed 0 bases and J shed 0 bases, with 9 bases lying between them. The CDR3 loop spans 15 amino acids. The CDR3 region is CASSLVWGLNTEAFF. The CDR3, as DNA: TGCGCCAGCAGCTTGGTTTGGGGATTGAACACTGAAGCTTTCTTT.

V usage is TRBV9 and J usage is TRBJ2-7; TRBD1 matches 8 bases. Germline CDR1 and CDR2: SGDLS and YYNGEE. This CDR3 has 14 amino acids. The junction had 8 bases not matched to a gene; V was cut back by 4 bases and J by 5 bases. CDR3 bases: TGTGCCAGCAGCCCCCTGACAGGGGACCACGAGCAGTACTTC. This translates into CASSPLTGDHEQYF.

The V and J genes are TRBV3-1 and TRBJ1-6; no reliable D call. Germline loops: CDR1 LGHDT, CDR2 YNNKEL (reference sequence). V lost 2 bases and J 4 bases, leaving 12 bases between the germline ends. The CDR3 totals 16 residues. The CDR3 here is CASSQSHMGYNSPLHF. The CDR3 DNA reads TGTGCCAGCAGCCAATCACATATGGGATATAATTCACCCCTCCACTTT.

This clonotype was detected many times. Here the CDR3 reads CSARDVMQETQYF. CDR3 nucleotides: TGCAGTGCTAGAGATGTGATGCAAGAGACCCAGTACTTC. The chain has TRBV20-1 and TRBJ2-5; no clear D gene. This CDR3 region has 13 residues. Germline lookup yields CDR1 DFQATT and CDR2 SNEGSKA (reference sequence). Between the trimmed V and J ends, which lost 0 bases and 2 bases, there was a span of 7 bases.

This chain joins TRBV14 and TRBJ1-2; D is ambiguous. Germline-derived CDR1 and CDR2 are SGHDN and FVKESK. CDR3 length equals 13 residues. V lost 0 bases to trimming and J lost 5 bases, with 7 bases between them. CDR3 in DNA: TGTGCCAGCAGCCAAGATTGGCAGTATGGCTACACCTTC. Protein: CASSQDWQYGYTF.

The rearrangement uses TRBV28 and TRBJ1-1, with D possibly TRBD1 on 6 matching bases. Germline CDR1 MDHEN, CDR2 SYDVKM. The V and J ends lost 6 bases and 6 bases respectively, with 11 bases between them. The CDR3 length is 12 residues. In nucleotides, the CDR3 is TGTGCCAGCAGAAGTACAGGGTCTGAAGCTTTCTTT. Translated, it gives CASRSTGSEAFF.

This clonotype was seen just once. The V gene is TRBV20-1, the J gene TRBJ2-1; TRBD2 matches at 14 bases. The CDR3 length is 14 residues. Unmatched junction bases numbered 5, after V lost 4 bases and J lost 9 bases. Germline V gene sequence: CDR1 DFQATT, CDR2 SNEGSKA (reference sequence). The CDR3 here is CSATRTSGGSEQFF. The CDR3 bases are TGCAGTGCTACCCGGACTAGCGGGGGGAGTGAGCAGTTCTTC.

This clonotype has a count of ten or more. This chain links TRBV5-1 with TRBJ2-7; TRBD1 matches at 9 bases. CDR1 is SGHRS and CDR2 is YFSETQ in the germline V gene. Trimming took 4 bases from V and 2 from J; bases not matched to a gene: 7. The CDR3 is made up of 15 amino acids. The CDR3 DNA reads as TGCGCCAGCAGCGAATGGACAGGGGCGGCCTACGAGCAGTACGTC. This encodes CASSEWTGAAYEQYV.

At least ten counts were recorded for this clonotype. This chain uses TRBV18 with TRBJ1-2; no firm D call. Between the trimmed V and J ends, which lost 0 bases and 2 bases, there was a span of 10 bases. The CDR3 is made up of 15 amino acids. Germline V gives CDR1 KGHSH, CDR2 LQKENI. Written as DNA, the CDR3 is TGTGCCAGCTCACCACCTTTCACCGGAAACTATGGCTACACCTTC. Translating it yields CASSPPFTGNYGYTF.

The chain joins TRBV7-6 to TRBJ1-1; no definite D call. V lost 0 bases, J lost 5 bases, and 13 bases lay in between. Germline-derived CDR1 and CDR2 are SGHVS and FNYEAQ. This CDR3 region has 15 residues. CDR3 in amino acids: CASSLASGSDTEAFF. The CDR3, as DNA: TGTGCCAGCAGCTTAGCGTCGGGGTCGGATACTGAAGCTTTCTTT. Full variable domain (outside the CDR3, taken from reference TRBV7-6 and TRBJ1-1): GAGVSQSPRYKVTKRGQDVALRCDPISGHVSLYWYRQALGQGPEFLTYFNYEAQQDKSGLPNDRFSAERPEGSISTLTIQRTEQRDSAMYRCASSLASGSDTEAFFGQGTRLTVV.

In this sample, this clonotype turned up many times. The chain is built from TRBV3-1 and TRBJ2-7; 12 nucleotides align to TRBD2. V shed 0 bases and J 9 bases; nucleotides not matched to a gene: 6. The CDR3 sequence is 15 residues long. CDR1 LGHDT and CDR2 YNNKEL come from the germline V gene (reference sequence). DNA of the CDR3: TGTGCCAGCAGCCAAGATCTAGCGGGAGGGCCTCGGCAGTACTTC. Translating it yields CASSQDLAGGPRQYF.

In regard to this clonotype: A much larger clone lies one base from this, so it may be a read error. V usage is TRBV15 and J usage is TRBJ2-5; tentatively, D is TRBD1 (6 bases). The CDR3 length is 14 residues. Germline V gives CDR1 LNHNV, CDR2 YYDKDF (reference sequence). The CDR3 sequence is CATIRGGTQETQYF. DNA for the CDR3: TGTGCCACCATCAGAGGGGGAACCCAAGAGACCCAGTACTTC.

This clonotype was seen a handful of times. The chain recombines TRBV5-6 with TRBJ2-6; 8 nucleotides line up with TRBD1. The CDR3 is 16 amino acids. CDR1 is SGHDT, CDR2 YYEEEE, per germline. Unmatched junction bases numbered 4, after V lost 4 bases and J lost 1 base. CDR3 amino acids: CASSRTGPSGANVLTF. DNA of the CDR3: TGTGCCAGCAGCCGGACAGGGCCGTCTGGGGCCAACGTCCTGACTTTC.

This clonotype was detected many times. This chain connects TRBV27 to TRBJ2-3; D possibly matches TRBD1 or TRBD2 (7 bases each). V was cut by 3 bases and J by 5 bases, with 18 bases left in between. This CDR3 has 16 residues. Germline lookup yields CDR1 MNHEY and CDR2 SMNVEV (reference sequence). CDR3 DNA sequence: TGTGCCAGCAGTTTGACTACAGGGGCTAGCGGAGATACGCAGTATTTT. Encoded protein: CASSLTTGASGDTQYF.